This T cell receptor beta chain originates from a study of blood T cell repertoires in COVID-19. Looking at the study overall: Sample material is recorded as cDNA or gDNA derived from T cells, B-cell-depleted T cells, or PBMCs.

This clone was counted a single time. The data were produced by immunoSEQ multiplex PCR, yet TCRdb's version contains in-frame clones alone and is incomplete. Here the sample spans around 200,000 clones, over 75% being singletons. This CDR3 has 15 residues. V was clipped by 0 bases and J by 7 bases; unmatched bases: 5. Germline V gene data show CDR1 as SGHRS and CDR2 as YFSETQ. What was sequenced was peripheral blood. This chain joins TRBV5-1 and TRBJ1-4; 8 bases fit TRBD1. The receptor was derived from an elderly man with acute or convalescent COVID-19. CDR3 sequence (DNA): TGCGCCAGCAGCTTGGCAACAGGGGGTTCTGAAAAACTGTTTTTT. As protein: CASSLATGGSEKLFF.